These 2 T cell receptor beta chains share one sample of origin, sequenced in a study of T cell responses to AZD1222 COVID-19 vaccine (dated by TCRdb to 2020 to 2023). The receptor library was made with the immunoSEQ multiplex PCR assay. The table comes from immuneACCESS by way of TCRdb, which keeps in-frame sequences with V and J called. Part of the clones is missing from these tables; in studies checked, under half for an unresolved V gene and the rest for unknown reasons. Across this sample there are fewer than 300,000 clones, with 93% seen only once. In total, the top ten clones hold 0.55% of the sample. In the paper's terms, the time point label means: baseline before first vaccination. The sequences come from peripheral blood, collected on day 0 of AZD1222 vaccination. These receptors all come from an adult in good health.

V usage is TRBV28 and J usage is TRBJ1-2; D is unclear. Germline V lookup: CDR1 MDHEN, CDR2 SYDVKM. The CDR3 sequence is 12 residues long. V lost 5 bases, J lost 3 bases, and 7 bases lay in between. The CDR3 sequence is CASSHRDYGYTF. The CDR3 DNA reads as TGTGCCAGCAGTCACCGGGACTATGGCTACACCTTC.

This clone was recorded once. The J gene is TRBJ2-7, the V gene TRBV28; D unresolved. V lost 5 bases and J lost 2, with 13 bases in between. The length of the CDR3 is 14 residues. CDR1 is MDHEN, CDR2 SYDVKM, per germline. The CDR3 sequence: CASSPPYGAYEQYF. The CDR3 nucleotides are TGTGCCAGCAGTCCCCCGTATGGGGCCTACGAGCAGTACTTC.